This is a list of T cell receptor beta chains from one sample in a study of T cell repertoires in cytomegalovirus infection. TCRdb re-analysed the reads in MiXCR, keeping a single row per CDR3 protein. The sample lists around 740,000 distinct CDR3 sequences, about 40% occurring once. The sample comprised PBMCs. These receptors all come from a human donor in good health (CMV status not recorded). Some clones in this sample may be carry-over from other donors' samples. Each CDR3 is given with its conserved first and last residue. D genes are given only for firm matches. A row's size may be missing; if present it is once, few, many or a size class.

d_call: .
clone_size: .
j_call: TRBJ1-2
v_call: TRBV27
cdr3_aa: CASSIRANYGYTF
cdr3_nt: TGTGCCAGCAGCATCAGGGCTAACTATGGCTACACCTTC

d_call: TRBD2
clone_size: .
j_call: TRBJ2-7
v_call: TRBV5-6
cdr3_aa: CASSLGGEGFYEQYF
cdr3_nt: TGTGCCAGCAGCTTGGGCGGGGAGGGCTTCTACGAGCAGTACTTC

d_call: TRBD1
clone_size: .
j_call: TRBJ2-7
v_call: TRBV7-6
cdr3_aa: CASSFEGQGNEEQYF
cdr3_nt: TGTGCCAGCAGCTTCGAGGGACAGGGGAACGAAGAGCAGTACTTC

d_call: .
clone_size: .
j_call: TRBJ1-1
v_call: TRBV20-1
cdr3_aa: CSAFRGVTGNTEAFF
cdr3_nt: TGCAGTGCTTTTCGGGGGGTAACAGGGAACACTGAAGCTTTCTTT

d_call: .
clone_size: .
j_call: TRBJ1-2
v_call: TRBV28
cdr3_aa: CASSFPDSFYGYTF
cdr3_nt: TGTGCCAGCAGTTTTCCGGACAGTTTCTATGGCTACACCTTC

d_call: .
clone_size: .
j_call: TRBJ2-1
v_call: TRBV29-1
cdr3_aa: CSARGGNRDEQFF
cdr3_nt: TGCAGCGCCAGAGGGGGGAACCGGGATGAGCAGTTCTTC

d_call: .
clone_size: few
j_call: TRBJ2-7
v_call: TRBV5-6
cdr3_aa: CASSGGLRPPSDEQYF
cdr3_nt: TGTGCCAGCAGCGGGGGATTAAGACCACCGTCCGACGAGCAGTACTTC

d_call: .
clone_size: few
j_call: TRBJ2-2
v_call: TRBV19
cdr3_aa: CASTQHPLTGELFF
cdr3_nt: TGTGCCAGTACCCAACACCCCCTCACCGGGGAGCTGTTTTTT

d_call: .
clone_size: few
j_call: TRBJ2-1
v_call: TRBV19
cdr3_aa: CASSRGGAGNYNEQFF
cdr3_nt: TGTGCCAGTAGTAGGGGGGGGGCCGGTAATTACAATGAGCAGTTCTTC

d_call: .
clone_size: .
j_call: TRBJ1-1
v_call: TRBV28
cdr3_aa: CAIGGWDTEAFF
cdr3_nt: TGTGCCATTGGGGGGTGGGACACTGAAGCTTTCTTT

d_call: .
clone_size: few
j_call: TRBJ1-2
v_call: TRBV7-9
cdr3_aa: CASTDHYGYTF
cdr3_nt: TGTGCCAGCACCGACCACTATGGCTACACCTTC

d_call: .
clone_size: .
j_call: TRBJ1-5
v_call: TRBV12-3/TRBV12-4
cdr3_aa: CASSLTTDQPQHF
cdr3_nt: TGTGCCAGCAGTTTAACAACAGATCAGCCCCAGCATTTT

d_call: TRBD1
clone_size: .
j_call: TRBJ1-1
v_call: TRBV18
cdr3_aa: CASSRYILRQGNTEAFF
cdr3_nt: TGTGCCAGCTCACGATATATTTTGAGACAGGGAAACACTGAAGCTTTCTTT

d_call: .
clone_size: .
j_call: TRBJ2-5
v_call: TRBV29-1
cdr3_aa: CSVELPIQETQYF
cdr3_nt: TGCAGCGTTGAGCTCCCGATACAAGAGACCCAGTACTTC

d_call: .
clone_size: few
j_call: TRBJ2-2
v_call: TRBV6-1
cdr3_aa: CASSRKRDPRAGELFF
cdr3_nt: TGTGCCAGCAGTCGGAAGAGAGACCCACGGGCCGGGGAGCTGTTTTTT

d_call: .
clone_size: .
j_call: TRBJ2-3
v_call: TRBV29-1
cdr3_aa: CSVASGFSTDTQYF
cdr3_nt: TGCAGCGTTGCTTCGGGTTTTAGCACAGATACGCAGTATTTT

d_call: .
clone_size: .
j_call: TRBJ1-2
v_call: TRBV12-3/TRBV12-4
cdr3_aa: CASSYHRLNYGYTF
cdr3_nt: TGTGCCAGCAGTTACCACAGGCTCAACTATGGCTACACCTTC

d_call: .
clone_size: .
j_call: TRBJ2-3
v_call: TRBV7-6
cdr3_aa: CASESERVTQIRHTQYF
cdr3_nt: TGTGCCAGCGAAAGCGAACGAGTGACTCAAATCAGGCATACGCAGTATTTT

d_call: .
clone_size: few
j_call: TRBJ2-1
v_call: TRBV12-3/TRBV12-4
cdr3_aa: CASSLDGGGINNEQFF
cdr3_nt: TGTGCCAGCAGTTTAGATGGCGGGGGCATCAACAATGAGCAGTTCTTC

d_call: .
clone_size: few
j_call: TRBJ2-1
v_call: TRBV12-3/TRBV12-4
cdr3_aa: CASSLGITGEQFF
cdr3_nt: TGTGCCAGCAGTTTAGGGATAACCGGAGAGCAGTTCTTC

d_call: .
clone_size: few
j_call: TRBJ1-4
v_call: TRBV18
cdr3_aa: CASSPPGGPTATNEKLFF
cdr3_nt: TGTGCCAGCTCACCACCGGGGGGACCAACAGCAACTAATGAAAAACTGTTTTTT

d_call: .
clone_size: few
j_call: TRBJ1-4
v_call: TRBV6-1
cdr3_aa: CASRMPGRLEKLFF
cdr3_nt: TGTGCCAGCAGAATGCCGGGACGCCTCGAAAAACTGTTTTTT

d_call: .
clone_size: few
j_call: TRBJ1-2
v_call: TRBV10-3
cdr3_aa: CAISDGQGKANYGYTF
cdr3_nt: TGTGCCATCAGTGACGGGCAGGGGAAAGCTAACTATGGCTACACCTTC

d_call: .
clone_size: .
j_call: TRBJ1-5
v_call: TRBV19
cdr3_aa: CASSMVVGNQPQHF
cdr3_nt: TGTGCCAGTAGTATGGTCGTTGGGAATCAGCCCCAGCATTTT

d_call: .
clone_size: .
j_call: TRBJ2-2
v_call: TRBV7-2
cdr3_aa: CASSFSGTGTGELFF
cdr3_nt: TGTGCCAGCAGCTTTTCCGGGACCGGGACCGGGGAGCTGTTTTTT

d_call: TRBD2
clone_size: once
j_call: TRBJ2-1
v_call: TRBV24-1
cdr3_aa: CATMTSGEDNEQFF
cdr3_nt: TGTGCCACGATGACTAGCGGGGAAGATAATGAGCAGTTCTTC

d_call: .
clone_size: few
j_call: TRBJ1-1
v_call: TRBV29-1
cdr3_aa: CSVELSITEAFF
cdr3_nt: TGCAGCGTGGAATTGAGTATCACTGAAGCTTTCTTT

d_call: .
clone_size: many
j_call: TRBJ2-1
v_call: TRBV7-2
cdr3_aa: CASSPGHLLYNEQFF
cdr3_nt: TGTGCCAGCAGCCCGGGACACCTCCTATACAATGAGCAGTTCTTC

d_call: .
clone_size: .
j_call: TRBJ1-1
v_call: TRBV5-1
cdr3_aa: CASSLGLGEDTEAFF
cdr3_nt: TGCGCCAGCAGCTTGGGTCTGGGAGAGGACACTGAAGCTTTCTTT

d_call: .
clone_size: .
j_call: TRBJ2-2
v_call: TRBV18
cdr3_aa: CASSPPGGLDGGELFF
cdr3_nt: TGTGCCAGCTCACCACCGGGTGGGCTTGATGGCGGGGAGCTGTTTTTT

d_call: .
clone_size: many
j_call: TRBJ2-7
v_call: TRBV7-6
cdr3_aa: CASSPRPLGAYEQYF
cdr3_nt: TGTGCCAGCAGCCCTCGCCCATTGGGGGCCTACGAGCAGTACTTC

d_call: .
clone_size: many
j_call: TRBJ1-2
v_call: TRBV7-9
cdr3_aa: CASSLGRANYGYTF
cdr3_nt: TGTGCCAGCAGTTTGGGCAGAGCTAACTATGGCTACACCTTC

d_call: .
clone_size: .
j_call: TRBJ1-6
v_call: TRBV19
cdr3_aa: CATNLGDYNSPLHF
cdr3_nt: TGTGCCACAAATCTAGGGGATTATAATTCACCCCTCCACTTT

d_call: .
clone_size: .
j_call: TRBJ2-4
v_call: TRBV7-3
cdr3_aa: CASSSRVGLGKNIQYF
cdr3_nt: TGTGCCAGCAGCTCAAGGGTGGGGCTGGGGAAAAACATTCAGTACTTC

d_call: .
clone_size: .
j_call: TRBJ1-4
v_call: TRBV15
cdr3_aa: CATSREVPGRNEKLFF
cdr3_nt: TGTGCCACCAGCAGAGAGGTCCCGGGACGGAATGAAAAACTGTTTTTT

d_call: .
clone_size: few
j_call: TRBJ2-5
v_call: TRBV28
cdr3_aa: CASSLTAGQGVWETQYF
cdr3_nt: TGTGCCAGCAGTCTGACGGCGGGGCAGGGTGTGTGGGAGACCCAGTACTTC

d_call: TRBD1
clone_size: many
j_call: TRBJ2-1
v_call: TRBV7-8
cdr3_aa: CASIQGPTHNEQFF
cdr3_nt: TGTGCCAGCATACAGGGGCCTACCCACAATGAGCAGTTCTTC

d_call: .
clone_size: few
j_call: TRBJ1-3
v_call: TRBV6-6
cdr3_aa: CASSYSAPGPSGNTIYF
cdr3_nt: TGTGCCAGCAGTTACTCGGCCCCCGGGCCCTCTGGAAACACCATATATTTT

d_call: TRBD1
clone_size: .
j_call: TRBJ2-7
v_call: TRBV5-1
cdr3_aa: CASSLVLIGAGQGVNEQYF
cdr3_nt: TGCGCCAGCAGCTTGGTTTTAATTGGTGCGGGACAGGGTGTCAACGAGCAGTACTTC

d_call: .
clone_size: .
j_call: TRBJ1-1
v_call: TRBV29-1
cdr3_aa: CSVEVAGWATEAFF
cdr3_nt: TGCAGCGTTGAAGTGGCAGGTTGGGCCACTGAAGCTTTCTTT

d_call: TRBD2
clone_size: many
j_call: TRBJ2-5
v_call: TRBV6-1
cdr3_aa: CASSRKWAWREEETQYF
cdr3_nt: TGTGCCAGCAGCCGCAAATGGGCCTGGCGGGAGGAAGAGACCCAGTACTTC